This note documents a single TCR beta chain sequence. It has no known antigen specificity. The record has no base qualities; no much larger clone is one base away. TCR beta CDR3 regions were sequenced from DNA using the immunoSEQ Assay. On the study's bioinformatics: To compute T cell density, TCR beta template counts were normalized to usable DNA, which was estimated by amplifying housekeeping genes. Using the preseqR package, richness was estimated by extrapolating to 120,000 templates for tissue samples and 400,000 templates for PBMC samples. Clonality was defined as one minus Pielou's evenness. Tissue-enriched TCRs were identified through differential abundance testing performed on productive amino-acid clonotypes, with a minimum total count of 5 and an alpha of 0.1. Repertoire overlap between compartments was quantified with the Jaccard Index and Morisita Overlap Index. TCR beta CDR3s were clustered by GLIPH together with public tetramer-defined viral CDR3s, and at least three viral sequences plus V-gene enrichment were required for viral motifs. TCRdb's version of the immuneACCESS table is confined to in-frame rearrangements and falls short of the full clone set. An unresolved V gene accounts for under half of the shortfall where checked; the remainder is of unknown origin. Clone size and V and J calls were adopted from that table, with D and trimming inferred from the DNA. The sample data list over 55,000 clones, and roughly 90% of these were observed just once. Jointly, the top ten make up around 1.8% of the sample.

The data stem from a study of T cells in localized non-small cell lung cancer (dated by TCRdb to about 2020). A note on the overall study: T cell repertoires of 200 to 300 early-stage NSCLC patients were analyzed, with tumors being compared against uninvolved tumor-adjacent lungs. The mean age of the NSCLC patients was about 67 years, with about 120 men and approximately 100 women. The cohort consisted of a few hundred treatment-naive NSCLC patients whose localized lung tumors had been resected.

Taken from cysteine to phenylalanine, the CDR3 has 15 residues. Of all the DNA, just the CDR3 is kept, 45 bases in frame from base 1. The germline V gene gives CDR1 as MNHEY and CDR2 as SVGAGI. At the junction V is shortened by 1 base and J by 4 bases, with 11 bases in between. At diagnosis, tumor, uninvolved tumor-adjacent lung and peripheral blood were collected and then preserved as a mix of FFPE and fresh-frozen material. For TCR repertoire profiling, blood samples were analyzed as peripheral blood mononuclear cells. Overall study results and their limits: Because the study design was exploratory, TCR variables were selected using unadjusted p-values without false-discovery rate correction. Because multi-region sequencing of the tumors was not done, intratumor heterogeneity could not be ruled out. Longer overall survival was associated with higher blood T cell density, whereas shorter survival was associated with higher adjacent-lung clonality. The highest T cell clonality was observed in uninvolved tumor-adjacent lung, where clonality exceeded that of tumor, suggesting that antigenic responses were more focused in uninvolved tumor-adjacent lung. A median of approximately 57 of the top 100 tumor clones were detected in paired uninvolved adjacent lung, and 28 of these tumor clones were also found among the top 100 clones of the paired uninvolved adjacent lung.

The chain is assembled from TRBV6-5 and TRBJ1-3; a tentative D match to TRBD1 spans 5 bases. The sequence was collected from a woman aged 35 to 70 with stage I lung adenocarcinoma. The sample was peripheral blood, taken before any cancer treatment. The CDR3 amino acid sequence is: CASSYWLGGGNTIYF. The DNA reads TGTGCCAGCAGTTACTGGTTGGGGGGAGGAAACACCATATATTTT.